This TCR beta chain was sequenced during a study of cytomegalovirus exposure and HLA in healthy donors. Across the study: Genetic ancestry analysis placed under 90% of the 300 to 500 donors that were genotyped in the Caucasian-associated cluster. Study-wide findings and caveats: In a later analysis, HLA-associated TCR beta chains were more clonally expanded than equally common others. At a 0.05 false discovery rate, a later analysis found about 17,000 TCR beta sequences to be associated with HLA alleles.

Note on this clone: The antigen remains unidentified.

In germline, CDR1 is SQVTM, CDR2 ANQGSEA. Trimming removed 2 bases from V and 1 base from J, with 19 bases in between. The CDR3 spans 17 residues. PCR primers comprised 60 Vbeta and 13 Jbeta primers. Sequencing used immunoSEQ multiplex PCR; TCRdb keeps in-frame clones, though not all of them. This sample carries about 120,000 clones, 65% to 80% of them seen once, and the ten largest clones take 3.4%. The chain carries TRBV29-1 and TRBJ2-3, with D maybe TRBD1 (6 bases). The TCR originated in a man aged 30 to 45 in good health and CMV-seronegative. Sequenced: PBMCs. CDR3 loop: CSVEPWAWGLGTDTQYF. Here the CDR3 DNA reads TGCAGCGTTGAACCCTGGGCGTGGGGGCTGGGCACAGATACGCAGTATTTT.